The entry that follows covers one TCR beta chain sequence. The antigen is unknown. TCRdb used MiXCR to reprocess the 5' RACE reads, holding one entry per CDR3 protein. The sample lists fewer than 250,000 distinct CDR3 sequences, 27% occurring once. This sample was taken from a study of T-cell memory formation after mild COVID-19. General observations from the study: Confirmation was lacking for SARS-CoV-2 specificity of second-wave clones that peaked on day 37.

The germline CDR1 and CDR2 sequences are LGHNA and YSLEER. Trimming stripped 0 bases from V and 6 bases from J, with 23 bases between. The CDR3 covers 19 residues. V and J are TRBV4-3 and TRBJ2-2; D uncertain. The TCR comes from an adult woman who had mild COVID-19 (a few samples of this study predate the infection). Cell type and time point are not known. What was sequenced was PBMCs or a T cell subset sorted from them (not recorded which). The CDR3 coding sequence is TGCGCCAGCAGCCAAGAGGTGGCAGTGGGCAAAAATAGGCCCGGGGAGCTGTTTTTT. It translates to CASSQEVAVGKNRPGELFF.